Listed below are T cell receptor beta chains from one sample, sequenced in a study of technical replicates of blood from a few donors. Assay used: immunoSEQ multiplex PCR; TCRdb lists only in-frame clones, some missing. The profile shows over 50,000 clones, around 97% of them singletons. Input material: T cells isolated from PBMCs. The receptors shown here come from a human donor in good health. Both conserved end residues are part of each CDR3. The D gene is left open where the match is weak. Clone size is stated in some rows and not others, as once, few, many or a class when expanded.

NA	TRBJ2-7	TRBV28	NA	CASSSGQTYEQYF	TGTGCCAGCAGTAGTGGACAGACCTACGAGCAGTACTTC
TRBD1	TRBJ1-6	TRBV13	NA	CASSSPGQVNNSPLHF	TGTGCCAGCAGCTCACCTGGACAGGTGAATAATTCACCCCTCCACTTT
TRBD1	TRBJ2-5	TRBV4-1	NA	CASSPIGQGQETQYF	TGCGCCAGCAGCCCGATTGGACAGGGACAAGAGACCCAGTACTTC
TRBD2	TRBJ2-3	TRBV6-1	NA	CASRTSGTDTQYF	TGTGCCAGCAGGACTAGCGGGACAGATACGCAGTATTTT
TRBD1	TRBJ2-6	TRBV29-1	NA	CSVVGTGGAAGANVLTF	TGCAGCGTCGTTGGGACAGGGGGCGCGGCTGGGGCCAACGTCCTGACTTTC
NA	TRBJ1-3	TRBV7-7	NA	CASSADRGNTIYF	TGTGCCAGCAGCGCGGACAGAGGAAACACCATATATTTT
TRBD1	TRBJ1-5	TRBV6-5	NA	CASRTGGDQPQHF	TGTGCCAGCAGAACAGGGGGGGATCAGCCCCAGCATTTT
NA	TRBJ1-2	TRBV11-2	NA	CASSANRDTNYGYTF	TGTGCCAGCAGCGCAAACAGGGATACTAACTATGGCTACACCTTC
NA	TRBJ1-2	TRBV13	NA	CASSPGQNYGYTF	TGTGCCAGCAGCCCAGGACAGAACTATGGCTACACCTTC
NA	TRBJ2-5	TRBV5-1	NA	CASSFGETQYF	TGCGCCAGCAGCTTCGGAGAGACCCAGTACTTC
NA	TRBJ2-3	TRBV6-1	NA	CASSEQGVGTDTQYF	TGTGCCAGCAGTGAACAGGGTGTGGGCACAGATACGCAGTATTTT
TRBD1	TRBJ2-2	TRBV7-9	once	CASSQRGQGTGELFF	TGTGCCAGCAGCCAGAGGGGGCAGGGGACCGGGGAGCTGTTTTTT
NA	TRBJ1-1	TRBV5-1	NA	CASSLAKGGLNTEAFF	TGCGCCAGCAGCTTGGCCAAGGGAGGATTGAACACTGAAGCTTTCTTT
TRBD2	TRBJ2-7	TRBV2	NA	CASSELGRGGRNEQYF	TGTGCCAGCAGTGAGTTAGGTCGGGGGGGCCGAAATGAGCAGTACTTC
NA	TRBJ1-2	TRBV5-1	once	CASSRVSNSGGNYGYTF	TGCGCCAGCAGCCGAGTAAGCAATTCAGGTGGTAATTATGGCTACACCTTC
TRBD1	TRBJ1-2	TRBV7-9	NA	CASSLTGANYGYTF	TGTGCCAGCAGCTTAACAGGGGCAAACTATGGCTACACCTTC
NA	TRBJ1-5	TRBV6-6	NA	CASSYYGGGQPQHF	TGTGCCAGCAGTTATTATGGCGGTGGTCAGCCCCAGCATTTT
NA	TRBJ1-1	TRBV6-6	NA	CASSYEVTEAFF	TGTGCCAGCAGTTACGAGGTTACTGAAGCTTTCTTT
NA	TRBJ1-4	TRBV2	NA	CASSRTGISEKLFF	TGTGCCAGCAGTAGAACAGGGATTAGTGAAAAACTGTTTTTT
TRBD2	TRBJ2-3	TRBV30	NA	CAWSGGIPTDTQYF	TGTGCCTGGAGCGGGGGGATTCCCACAGATACGCAGTATTTT
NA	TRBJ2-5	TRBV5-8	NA	CASSLITSQETQYF	TGTGCCAGCAGCTTGATCACTAGCCAAGAGACCCAGTACTTC
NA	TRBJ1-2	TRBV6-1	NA	CASSEPTTWRVDGYTF	TGTGCCAGCAGTGAACCCACCACGTGGAGGGTGGATGGCTACACCTTC
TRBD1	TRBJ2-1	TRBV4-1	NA	CASSRSRDSKNEQFF	TGCGCCAGCAGCCGATCCCGGGACAGTAAGAATGAGCAGTTCTTC
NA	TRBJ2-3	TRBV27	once	CASSLDRVADTQYF	TGTGCCAGCAGTTTAGATCGGGTCGCAGATACGCAGTATTTT
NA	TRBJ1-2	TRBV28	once	CASSITNVYGYTF	TGTGCCAGCAGTATTACAAATGTCTATGGCTACACCTTC
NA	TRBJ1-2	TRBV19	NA	CASSSDPGGYGYTF	TGTGCCAGTAGTTCTGACCCGGGCGGGTATGGCTACACCTTC
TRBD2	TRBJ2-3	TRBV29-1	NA	CSVAGLAGDVDTQYF	TGCAGCGTAGCGGGACTAGCGGGGGACGTAGATACGCAGTATTTT
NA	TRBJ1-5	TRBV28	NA	CASNPREELNQPQHF	TGTGCCAGCAACCCCAGGGAGGAGCTTAATCAGCCCCAGCATTTT
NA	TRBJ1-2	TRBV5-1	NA	CASSLDRVDYGYTF	TGCGCCAGCAGCTTGGACAGGGTAGACTATGGCTACACCTTC
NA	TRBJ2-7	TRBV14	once	CASAETMPFEQYF	TGTGCCAGCGCCGAAACAATGCCTTTCGAGCAGTACTTC
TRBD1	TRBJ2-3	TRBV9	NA	CASSVEGQGRSTDTQYF	TGTGCCAGCAGCGTAGAGGGACAGGGGCGATCCACAGATACGCAGTATTTT
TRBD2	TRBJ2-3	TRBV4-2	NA	CASSPTRGRGGPDTQYF	TGTGCCAGCAGCCCCACTAGGGGGCGGGGGGGGCCAGATACGCAGTATTTT
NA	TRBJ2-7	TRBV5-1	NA	CASSSLDRGGKQYF	TGCGCCAGCAGCTCCCTTGATAGGGGTGGCAAGCAGTATTTC
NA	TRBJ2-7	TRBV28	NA	CASRRTAYEQYF	TGTGCCAGCAGGCGGACAGCATACGAGCAGTACTTC
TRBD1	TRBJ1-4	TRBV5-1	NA	CASSVQGALGEKLFF	TGCGCCAGCAGCGTACAGGGGGCGCTTGGTGAAAAACTGTTTTTT
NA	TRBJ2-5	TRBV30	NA	CAWSFNQETQYF	TGTGCCTGGAGTTTCAACCAAGAGACCCAGTACTTC